This TCR beta chain was sequenced in a study of cytomegalovirus exposure and HLA in healthy donors. Study information: The Caucasian-associated ancestry cluster held around 76% of around 380 genotyped donors. Whole-study findings and limits: An analysis was carried out at a later point. It showed that HLA-associated TCR beta chains were more clonally expanded than equally common non-associated chains.

The table lists this clone with a few counts. Its specificity is not known. Germline CDR1 reads LGHNA; CDR2 reads YSLEER. Trimming cost V 2 bases and J 0 bases, with 7 bases left between them. The CDR3 contains 14 residues. Primers included in the PCR were 60 Vbeta and 13 Jbeta primers. The protocol was immunoSEQ multiplex PCR, while the TCRdb copy is restricted to in-frame clones and leaves out a portion. The sample holds 95,000 to 150,000 clones, about 80% seen once. The sequencing input was PBMCs. This clonotype was sampled from a female donor in good health and CMV-seropositive. The chain has TRBV4-3 and TRBJ1-1, with a tentative D call TRBD1 (5 bases). Here the CDR3 reads CASSQPGLNTEAFF. The CDR3 DNA reads TGCGCCAGCAGCCAACCAGGGCTGAACACTGAAGCTTTCTTT.